A single sample gave rise to the 15 T cell receptor beta chains below, sequenced in a study of cytotoxic CD8 clonotypes in ibrutinib-treated CLL. The method was immunoSEQ multiplex PCR; TCRdb's version includes in-frame clones alone and lacks a portion of them. In the table there are some 350,000 clones, about 64% of which are singletons. This material consisted of PBMCs, taken after 36 months of ibrutinib treatment. The receptor source for this set is a human donor with chronic lymphocytic leukemia.

The chain joins TRBV7-6 to TRBJ2-7, with D tentatively TRBD1 (5 bases). V lost 5 bases and J 4 bases, leaving 9 bases between the germline ends. From germline, CDR1 is SGHVS and CDR2 FNYEAQ. This CDR3 region has 12 residues. In nucleotides, the CDR3 is TGTGCCAGCAGCCCAACAGGTTACGAGCAGTACTTC. Translated, it gives CASSPTGYEQYF.

In DNA, the CDR3 is TGTGCCAGCAGTGATGCGGGGCGGGACACTGAAGCTTTCTTT. Translated, it gives CASSDAGRDTEAFF. This chain uses TRBV28 with TRBJ1-1, with a weak D call TRBD1 (5 bases). V lost 5 bases and J 3 bases, leaving 13 bases between the germline ends. Germline V gives CDR1 MDHEN, CDR2 SYDVKM. The CDR3 spans 14 residues.

The V gene is TRBV29-1, the J gene TRBJ2-7; 9 positions agree with TRBD1. The CDR3 is 12 residues long. Germline-derived CDR1 and CDR2 are SQVTM and ANQGSEA. Germline trimming cut 8 bases from V and 2 bases from J; bases unmatched to any gene: 4. CDR3 in DNA: TGCAGCTCGCGGACAGGGGCCTACGAGCAGTACTTC. This codes for CSSRTGAYEQYF.

The chain employs TRBV6-1 and TRBJ1-6, with 9 bases identical to TRBD1. Losses at the gene ends were 8 bases for V and 9 bases for J; bases not matched to a gene: 11. Germline CDR1 MNHNS, CDR2 SASEGT. This CDR3 has 15 residues. The CDR3 DNA reads as TGTGCCAGCCTACGGGACAGGGTACAATTTTCACCCCTCCACTTT. Its protein product is CASLRDRVQFSPLHF.

The chain links TRBV5-1 to TRBJ2-5; D is unclear. Trimming shortened V by 4 bases and J by 2 bases, and 18 bases separated the two germline ends. From germline, CDR1 is SGHRS and CDR2 YFSETQ. The CDR3 is 16 amino acids. The CDR3 here is CASSPNPLQTQETQYF. The CDR3 bases are TGCGCCAGCAGCCCAAATCCCCTGCAGACACAAGAGACCCAGTACTTC.

This clone has more than one count but fewer than ten. The V and J genes are TRBV18 and TRBJ2-5, with D perhaps TRBD1 (5 bases). V was trimmed by 0 bases and J by 4 bases, leaving 9 bases between them. The germline gives CDR1 KGHSH, CDR2 LQKENI. The CDR3 loop spans 14 amino acids. This CDR3 reads CASSPPGQRETQYF. DNA for the CDR3: TGTGCCAGCTCACCACCGGGGCAGAGAGAGACCCAGTACTTC.

The V call is TRBV7-3, the J call TRBJ2-1; TRBD1 matches 7 bases. With 1 base clipped from V and 8 bases from J, the junction kept 8 bases outside the gene matches. Germline loops: CDR1 SGHTA, CDR2 FQGTGA. This CDR3 region has 15 residues. As DNA, the CDR3 is TGTGCCAGCAGCTTAAAACCCGACAGGGCCCATGAGCAGTTCTTC. Amino acid sequence: CASSLKPDRAHEQFF.

For this clone: Other DNA sequences of this sample code for an identical CDR3. The chain is built from TRBV20-1 and TRBJ2-7; D is possibly TRBD1 (6 bases). This CDR3 region has 10 residues. V was pared by 4 bases and J by 9 bases, with 10 bases between. Germline CDR1 is DFQATT and CDR2 is SNEGSKA (reference sequence). CDR3 residues: CSATGVGQYF. As DNA, the CDR3 is TGCAGTGCTACAGGGGTCGGGCAGTACTTC.

The rearrangement joins TRBV7-9 to TRBJ1-2; tentative D call: TRBD1 (6 bases). From germline, CDR1 is SEHNR and CDR2 FQNEAQ (reference sequence). V lost 4 bases and J lost 0, with 15 bases in between. The CDR3 runs 16 residues. The CDR3 is CASSSLSGQSNYGYTF. In DNA, the CDR3 is TGTGCCAGCAGCTCTTTGTCTGGACAGTCTAACTATGGCTACACCTTC.

In its sample, this clone was seen once. The CDR3 nucleotides read TGTGCCAGCAGTTTAACTAGCGGCACTTACGAGCAGTACTTC. Amino acids: CASSLTSGTYEQYF. The chain joins TRBV5-6 to TRBJ2-7, with 8 bases identical to TRBD2. Germline CDR1 reads SGHDT; CDR2 reads YYEEEE. The CDR3 sequence is 14 residues long. V gave up 5 bases and J gave up 4 bases; unmatched junction bases: 8.

This clone has only a few counts. This rearrangement joins TRBV7-2 to TRBJ2-6, with unresolved D. In germline, CDR1 is SGHTA, CDR2 FQGNSA. The CDR3 spans 19 residues. The V gene lost 0 bases and the J gene lost 0 bases, with 15 bases spanning the gap. The CDR3 is CASSLALTSHPSGANVLTF. Here the CDR3 DNA reads TGTGCCAGCAGCTTAGCGCTGACCTCCCATCCCTCTGGGGCCAACGTCCTGACTTTC.

The V gene is TRBV4-1, the J gene TRBJ2-2, with no clear D. The CDR3 is made up of 13 amino acids. Germline CDR1 reads MGHRA; CDR2 reads YSYEKL. Trimming removed 1 base at V and 6 bases at J, with 6 bases between. In DNA, the CDR3 is TGCGCCAGCAGCCAAGTTGTTGCCGGGGAGCTGTTTTTT. This encodes CASSQVVAGELFF.

This clone was detected once. This chain links TRBV27 with TRBJ2-7; the D gene is possibly TRBD2 (5 bases). The CDR3 consists of 16 residues. Trimming removed 2 bases from V and 1 base from J, with 15 bases in between. CDR1 is MNHEY and CDR2 is SMNVEV in the germline V gene (reference sequence). The CDR3 protein is CASSLRPAVISYEQYF. DNA for the CDR3: TGTGCCAGCAGTTTACGGCCAGCGGTCATATCCTACGAGCAGTACTTC.

The chain has TRBV6-5 and TRBJ1-2, with unresolved D. This CDR3 has 13 amino acids. V lost 7 bases and J 7 bases, leaving 16 bases between the germline ends. Germline assignment: CDR1 MNHEY and CDR2 SVGAGI. The CDR3 coding sequence is TGTGCCAGCACCCAAGGGCCCGCTTTTGGCTACACCTTC. Amino acids: CASTQGPAFGYTF.

The chain carries TRBV14 and TRBJ2-3, with a weak D call TRBD2 (6 bases). CDR3 size: 17 residues. Germline CDR1 reads SGHDN; CDR2 reads FVKESK. V was trimmed by 0 bases and J by 6 bases, leaving 19 bases between them. CDR3 DNA sequence: TGTGCCAGCAGCCAAGATATGATTCTTGGGACTTCGGATACGCAGTATTTT. The encoded protein is CASSQDMILGTSDTQYF.